This T cell receptor (beta chain) was identified in a study of human T cells and chemical hapten exposure. V was pared by 4 bases and J by 4 bases, with 8 bases between. The CDR3 extends over 13 amino acids. The germline gives CDR1 WSHSY, CDR2 SAAADI. Unfractionated whole blood yielded total RNA. By share of the sample, this clonotype is medium-sized. TCRdb called the 5' RACE reads again in MiXCR, with one record for every CDR3 protein. The sample yields about 110,000 distinct CDR3 sequences, approximately 20% seen once. This sequence was found in a human donor in good health. The chain is built from TRBV10-2 and TRBJ1-3, with D tentatively TRBD1 (5 bases). The CDR3 DNA sequence: TGCGCCAGCAGTGCAGGGAGAGGAAACACCATATATTTT. Amino acids: CASSAGRGNTIYF.